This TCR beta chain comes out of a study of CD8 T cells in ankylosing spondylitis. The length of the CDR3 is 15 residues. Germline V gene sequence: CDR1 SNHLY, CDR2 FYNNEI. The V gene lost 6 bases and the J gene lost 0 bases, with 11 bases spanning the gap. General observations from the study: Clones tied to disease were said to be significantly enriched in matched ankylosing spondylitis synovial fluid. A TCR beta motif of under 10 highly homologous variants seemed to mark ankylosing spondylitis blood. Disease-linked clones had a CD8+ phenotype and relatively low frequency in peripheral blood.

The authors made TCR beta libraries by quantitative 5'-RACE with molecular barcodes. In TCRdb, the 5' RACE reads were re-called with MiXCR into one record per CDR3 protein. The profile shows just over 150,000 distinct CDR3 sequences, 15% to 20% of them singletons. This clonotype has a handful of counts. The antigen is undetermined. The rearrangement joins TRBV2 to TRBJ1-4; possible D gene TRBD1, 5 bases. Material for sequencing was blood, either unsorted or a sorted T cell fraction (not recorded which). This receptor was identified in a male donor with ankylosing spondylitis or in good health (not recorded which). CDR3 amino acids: CASRTRQSTNEKLFF. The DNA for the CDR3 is TGTGCCAGCAGGACCCGACAGTCAACTAATGAAAAACTGTTTTTT.